The 5 T cell receptor beta chains below come from one sample, sequenced in a study of blood T cell repertoires in COVID-19. Only in-frame clones appear in the TCRdb table, and some are missing; sequencing was by immunoSEQ multiplex PCR. The table has roughly 200,000 clones, about nine tenths seen once. The material sequenced was peripheral blood. The receptors were gathered from a man younger than 35 with active or convalescent COVID-19.

The chain recombines TRBV5-1 with TRBJ1-1, with 7 bases that match TRBD1. V shed 6 bases, J shed 1 base, and the junction held 12 bases outside the gene matches. CDR1 is SGHRS and CDR2 is YFSETQ in the germline V gene. The CDR3 length is 16 residues. The CDR3 spells CASTLAGQLGNTEAFF. The CDR3 region has the DNA TGCGCCAGCACGTTGGCGGGACAGTTAGGGAACACTGAAGCTTTCTTT.

The rearrangement uses TRBV21-1 and TRBJ2-3; the table assigns TRBD2, which was not confirmed against the DNA. TRBV21-1 is listed as a pseudogene. The CDR3 covers 15 residues. CDR3 sequence (DNA): TGTGCCAGCAGCAAAGGGTCGGGAGCTGTAGATACGCAGTATTTT. Translating it yields CASSKGSGAVDTQYF.

The chain uses TRBV7-3 and TRBJ2-1; D ambiguous. Per the germline V gene, CDR1 is SGHTA and CDR2 is FQGTGA. With 5 bases removed from V and 0 bases from J, the gap between germline ends came to 11 bases. This CDR3 contains 15 residues. This CDR3 is CASSPSRASYNEQFF. For the CDR3, the DNA is TGTGCCAGCAGCCCCTCGAGAGCCTCCTACAATGAGCAGTTCTTC.

The chain uses TRBV10-3 and TRBJ1-1; D is ambiguous. This CDR3 is 15 amino acids long. V was clipped by 7 bases and J by 4 bases, with 19 bases between them. Germline V lookup: CDR1 ENHRY, CDR2 SYGVKD. CDR3 sequence: CAITDSGVHPTEAFF. CDR3 DNA sequence: TGTGCCATCACTGACTCCGGGGTCCACCCCACTGAAGCTTTCTTT.

This clone was counted only a few times. This chain uses TRBV2 with TRBJ1-1; the match to TRBD1 covers 8 bases. The V and J ends lost 6 bases and 5 bases, in that order; junction bases with no gene match: 8. The CDR3 runs to 14 residues. The V gene's germline CDR1 is SNHLY and CDR2 FYNNEI. The CDR3 sequence: CASRDRTGQTEAFF. In DNA, the CDR3 is TGTGCCAGCAGAGACAGGACAGGGCAGACTGAAGCTTTCTTT.